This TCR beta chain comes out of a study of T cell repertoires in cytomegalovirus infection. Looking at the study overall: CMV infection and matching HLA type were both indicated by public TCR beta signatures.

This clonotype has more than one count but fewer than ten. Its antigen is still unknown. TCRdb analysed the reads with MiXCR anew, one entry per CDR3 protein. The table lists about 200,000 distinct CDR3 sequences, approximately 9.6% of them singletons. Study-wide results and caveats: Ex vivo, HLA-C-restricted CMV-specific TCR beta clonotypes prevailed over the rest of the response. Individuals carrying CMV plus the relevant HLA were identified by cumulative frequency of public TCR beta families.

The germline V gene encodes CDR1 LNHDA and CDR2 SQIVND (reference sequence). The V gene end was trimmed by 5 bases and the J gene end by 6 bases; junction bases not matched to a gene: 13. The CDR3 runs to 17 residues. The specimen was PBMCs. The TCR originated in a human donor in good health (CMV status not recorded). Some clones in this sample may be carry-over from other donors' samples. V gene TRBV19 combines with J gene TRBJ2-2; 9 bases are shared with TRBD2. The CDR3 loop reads CASSDQSIAGAAGELFF. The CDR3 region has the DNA TGTGCCAGTAGTGACCAATCTATAGCGGGAGCGGCCGGGGAGCTGTTTTTT.